What follows describes a single T cell receptor beta chain. The antigen remains unidentified. A TCRbeta library incorporating unique molecular identifiers was prepared. TCRdb re-called the PCR reads with MiXCR, one entry per CDR3 protein. The table includes about 830,000 distinct CDR3 sequences, about 16% detected once. This entry comes from a study of T-cell reconstitution after alpha-beta-depleted transplantation in children. Study-level results: Reports say that about two months after transplant, the alpha-beta T cells came out of several hundred graft clones that had expanded.

Between the trimmed V and J ends, which lost 0 bases and 5 bases, there was a span of 14 bases. Germline CDR1 reads DFQATT; CDR2 reads SNEGSKA (reference sequence). This CDR3 has 15 residues. This TCR came from a male patient younger than 18 who had a stem cell transplant for acute lymphoblastic leukemia, so the T cells may come from the graft donor. This specimen was PBMCs, mostly from graft donor cells, taken 360 days after TCRalphabeta/CD19-depleted stem cell transplant. The J gene is TRBJ2-4, the V gene TRBV20-1; a weak D match, TRBD2 (6 bases). The CDR3 DNA reads as TGCAGTGCTAGAGATCTCCGGGGGAAGGAAAACATTCAGTACTTC. This translates into CSARDLRGKENIQYF.